This TCR beta chain emerged from a study of OX40 agonist ivuxolimab in advanced cancers. Study-level points and caveats: CD8+ T cells were the subset that, on average, had more expanded clones than CD4+. Low normalized T-cell clonal expansion was also seen in some nonresponders. Both CD4+ and CD8+ T cell populations in blood had undergone clonal expansion by week 6 at 0.1 to 3.0 mg/kg.

Using immunoSEQ multiplex PCR, the repertoire was profiled, and TCRdb retains in-frame clones only, with some absent. The repertoire holds more than 45,000 clones, with about 83% as singletons. Turning to this clone: Its antigen is not identified.

The starting material was CD4+ or CD8+ T cells sorted from blood, obtained in a trial of the OX40 agonist ivuxolimab. The receptor comes from an adult with an advanced solid tumor such as melanoma, head and neck, liver or kidney cancer.

CDR3 region: CASSAGSGDTQYF. CDR3 nucleotide sequence: TGTGCCAGCAGCGCCGGGTCTGGGGATACGCAGTATTTT. V is TRBV7-8 and J is TRBJ2-3; D ambiguous. This CDR3 region has 13 residues. The germline CDR1 and CDR2 sequences are SGHVS and FQNEAQ. The V and J ends lost 5 bases and 6 bases respectively, with 12 bases between them.